This is a list of T cell receptor beta chains from one sample in a study of shared clonotypes between healthy human individuals. Only in-frame clones appear in the TCRdb table, and some are missing; sequencing was by immunoSEQ multiplex PCR. The sample has about 1 million clones, 70% to 80% seen once. Sequenced input: memory CD4+ T cells from PBMCs. Receptors originate from a man between 18 and 35 years old in good health. Some clones in this sample may be carry-over from other donors' samples. CDR3s include the opening cysteine and the closing phenylalanine or tryptophan. The order of the fields is V gene, CDR3 protein.

V: TRBV28; CDR3: CASRAGGVGNTEAFF
V: TRBV6-1; CDR3: CASSEASRGTYEQYF
V: TRBV19; CDR3: CASSIDRNYGYTF
V: TRBV9; CDR3: CASSGTGQKNEQFF
V: TRBV2; CDR3: CASSESGSDNEKLFF
V: TRBV18; CDR3: CASSPLQAGPSKGEQYF
V: TRBV18; CDR3: CASSPQGLAGNTIYF
V: TRBV2; CDR3: CASMTNREDQPQHF
V: TRBV5-5; CDR3: CASSLAGVSSYNEQFF
V: TRBV11-2; CDR3: CASSLEEGYEYEQYF
V: TRBV4-1; CDR3: CASSVQGTPRYEQYF
V: TRBV6-1; CDR3: CASSAFVQGYTF
V: TRBV6-5; CDR3: CASSTTGARKPEAFF
V: TRBV7-9; CDR3: CASSSGGLDNEQFF
V: TRBV7-3; CDR3: CASSLTGGGDYSYGYTF
V: TRBV28; CDR3: CASSFGPVNTEAFF
V: TRBV29-1; CDR3: CSVVPVNTEAFF
V: TRBV30; CDR3: CAWTPKGGTSYEQYF
V: TRBV28; CDR3: CASSWGQIYEQYF
V: TRBV5-1; CDR3: CASSYREGETQYF
V: TRBV5-5; CDR3: CASSWSGHQPQHF
V: TRBV5-6; CDR3: CASSFSLRDLDGYTF
V: TRBV29-1; CDR3: CSVVGTTGGSYTF
V: TRBV5-1; CDR3: CASSPLAGARSNEQFF
V: TRBV27; CDR3: CASSLFGRGYTEAFF
V: TRBV19; CDR3: CASGATAATNEKLFF
V: TRBV6-5; CDR3: CASSSRMNTEAFF
V: TRBV9; CDR3: CASSVGGADTQYF
V: TRBV5-1; CDR3: CASSLSPGDGYTF
V: TRBV7-2; CDR3: CASSSGTSGRGGTDTQYF
V: TRBV30; CDR3: CAWKTYNEQFF
V: TRBV6-9; CDR3: CASSYALVYTEAFF
V: TRBV19; CDR3: CASSPDRVGGYTF